The TCR beta chain under discussion was sequenced for a study of blood T cell repertoires in COVID-19. The protocol was immunoSEQ multiplex PCR, while the TCRdb copy is restricted to in-frame clones and leaves out a portion. The table includes under 200,000 clones, 65% to 90% detected once. This clone appeared once. The specimen was PBMCs or T cells enriched from blood (not recorded which). The receptor's source is a woman aged 55-69 years with acute COVID-19.

The CDR3 sequence is CASRAQGNTEAFF. The DNA of the CDR3 is TGTGCCAGCAGAGCCCAGGGGAACACTGAAGCTTTCTTT. The V and J genes are TRBV12-3 or TRBV12-4 and TRBJ1-1; D is perhaps TRBD1 (5 bases). The V and J ends lost 6 bases and 1 base respectively, with 9 bases between them. This CDR3 spans 13 amino acids.